This TCR beta chain was recovered during a study of T-cell memory formation after mild COVID-19. Looked up from germline, CDR1 is LGHNA and CDR2 is YSLEER. This CDR3 has 18 residues. Trimming shortened V by 0 bases and J by 3 bases, and 19 bases separated the two germline ends. TCRdb reanalysed the 5' RACE reads using MiXCR and keeps one entry per CDR3 protein. The sample carries 250,000 or so distinct CDR3 sequences, roughly 10% recorded once. The table lists this clonotype with many counts. The antigen remains unidentified. Study-wide findings and caveats: From day 15 to 85, contracting clones were balanced between CD4 and CD8, whereas later expanders leaned toward CD4+.

The source is a man aged 18 to 29 who had mild COVID-19 (a few samples of this study predate the infection). Cell type and time point are not known. The specimen was PBMCs or a T cell subset sorted from them (not recorded which). V and J are TRBV4-3 and TRBJ2-3; tentative D call: TRBD2 (5 bases). CDR3 DNA sequence: TGCGCCAGCAGCCAAGATGCGAAGCGGCCTCCGGGTACAGATACGCAGTATTTT. Protein: CASSQDAKRPPGTDTQYF.